This T cell receptor beta chain was retrieved from a study of shared clonotypes between healthy human individuals. Study information: For every donor, three CD4 naive, three CD4 memory, two CD8 naive and one CD8 memory plates were used.

Partitioning of CD4+ cells yielded a CD45RA+ naive subset and a CD45RA-negative memory subset. Assay: immunoSEQ multiplex PCR; the TCRdb copy retains only in-frame clones and omits some. This table has 2 million to 2.5 million clones, 85% to 95% appearing once. The sequence derives from a man younger than 30 in good health. Some clones in this sample may be carry-over from other donors' samples. What was sequenced was naive CD4+ T cells from PBMCs. Described subset: CD45RA+ positively selected.

The CDR3 DNA reads TGTGCCAGTGGACAGACAATTCGGTCGCCCCAGCATTTT. This gives the protein CASGQTIRSPQHF. V is TRBV19 and J is TRBJ1-5; the D gene is possibly TRBD1 (6 bases). Germline V gives CDR1 LNHDA, CDR2 SQIVND (reference sequence). The CDR3 runs to 13 residues. The V gene lost 8 bases and the J gene lost 9 bases, with 17 bases spanning the gap.